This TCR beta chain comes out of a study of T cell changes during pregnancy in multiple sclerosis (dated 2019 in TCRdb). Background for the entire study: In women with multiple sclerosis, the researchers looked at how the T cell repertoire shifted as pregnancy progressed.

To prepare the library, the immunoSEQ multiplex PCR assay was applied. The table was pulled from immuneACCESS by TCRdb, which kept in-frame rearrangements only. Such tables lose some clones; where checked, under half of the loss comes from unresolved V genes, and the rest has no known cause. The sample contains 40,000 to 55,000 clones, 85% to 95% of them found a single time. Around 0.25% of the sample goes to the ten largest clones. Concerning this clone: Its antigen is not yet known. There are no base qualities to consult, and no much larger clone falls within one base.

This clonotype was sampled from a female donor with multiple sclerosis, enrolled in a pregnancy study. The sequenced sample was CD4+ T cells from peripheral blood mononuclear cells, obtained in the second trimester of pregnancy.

In nucleotide form, the sequence is TGCAGCTATAGGACAGGGTCGGAGACCCAGTACTTC. Translated, this gives CSYRTGSETQYF. The chain is made from TRBV29-1 and TRBJ2-5, with TRBD1 matching 8 junction bases. As encoded in the germline V gene, CDR1 is SQVTM while CDR2 is ANQGSEA. Measured from the cysteine to the phenylalanine, the CDR3 is 12 residues long. Solely the CDR3 DNA is kept, with 36 bases framed from the first base. The V end gives up 8 bases and the J end 5 bases, leaving 7 bases in the junction not matched to a gene.